This T cell receptor beta chain was found in a study of blood T cell repertoires in COVID-19. Repertoires were generated with immunoSEQ multiplex PCR, while TCRdb's copy carries only in-frame clones and drops some. The repertoire holds about 150,000 clones, with roughly 79% as singletons. With 7 bases clipped from V and 2 bases from J, the junction kept 9 bases outside the gene matches. Germline CDR1 is MNHEY and CDR2 is SVGAGI. This CDR3 has 15 residues. Sequences were obtained from peripheral blood. The TCR was taken from a woman in her fifties or sixties with active or convalescent COVID-19. The chain employs TRBV6-5 and TRBJ2-3, with TRBD2 identical over 7 bases. Here the CDR3 DNA reads TGTGCCAGCAAAGCCCCACTAGCGAACACAGATACGCAGTATTTT. Its protein is CASKAPLANTDTQYF.